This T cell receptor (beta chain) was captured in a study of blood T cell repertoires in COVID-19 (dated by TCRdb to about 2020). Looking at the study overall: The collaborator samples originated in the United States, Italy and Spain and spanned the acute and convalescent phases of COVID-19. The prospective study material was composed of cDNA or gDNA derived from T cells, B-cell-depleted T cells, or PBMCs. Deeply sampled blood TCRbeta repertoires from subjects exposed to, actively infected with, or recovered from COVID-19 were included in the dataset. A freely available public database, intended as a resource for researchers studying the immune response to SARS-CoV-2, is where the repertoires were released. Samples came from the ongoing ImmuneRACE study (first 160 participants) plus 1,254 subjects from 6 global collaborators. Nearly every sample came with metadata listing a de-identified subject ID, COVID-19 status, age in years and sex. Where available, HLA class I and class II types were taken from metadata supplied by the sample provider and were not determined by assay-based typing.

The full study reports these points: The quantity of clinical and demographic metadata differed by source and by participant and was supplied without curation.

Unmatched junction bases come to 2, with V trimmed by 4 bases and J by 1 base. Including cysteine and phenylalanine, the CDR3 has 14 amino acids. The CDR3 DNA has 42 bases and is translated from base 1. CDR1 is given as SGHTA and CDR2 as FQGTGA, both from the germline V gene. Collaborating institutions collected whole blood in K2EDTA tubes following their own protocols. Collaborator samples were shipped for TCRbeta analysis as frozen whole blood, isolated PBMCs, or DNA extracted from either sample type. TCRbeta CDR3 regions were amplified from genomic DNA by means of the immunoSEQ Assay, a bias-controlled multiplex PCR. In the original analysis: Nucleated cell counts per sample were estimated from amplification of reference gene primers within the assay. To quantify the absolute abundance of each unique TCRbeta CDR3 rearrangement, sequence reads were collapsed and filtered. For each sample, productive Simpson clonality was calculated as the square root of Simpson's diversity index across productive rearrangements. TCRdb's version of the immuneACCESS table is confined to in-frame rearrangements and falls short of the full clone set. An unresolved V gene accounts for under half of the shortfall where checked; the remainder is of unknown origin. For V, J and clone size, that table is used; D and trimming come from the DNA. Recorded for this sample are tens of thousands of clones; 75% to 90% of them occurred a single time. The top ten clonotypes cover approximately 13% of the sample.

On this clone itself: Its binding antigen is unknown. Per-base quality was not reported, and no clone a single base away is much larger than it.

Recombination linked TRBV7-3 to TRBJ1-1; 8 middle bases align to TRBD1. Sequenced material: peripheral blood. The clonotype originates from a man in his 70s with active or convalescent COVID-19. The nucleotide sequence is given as TGTGCCAGCAGCTCCGGGACAGGGAACACTGAAGCTTTCTTT. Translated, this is CASSSGTGNTEAFF.